This TCR beta chain appears in the sequencing data of a study of control samples from healthy donors and cancer patients. The repertoire was sequenced with immunoSEQ multiplex PCR; TCRdb's copy has only in-frame clones and lacks some. This sample has 82,000 or so clones; approximately 94% occur once, and the top ten carry less than 6%. The sequence derives from a woman aged 18 to 35 in good health. Sequencing input: blood.

For the CDR3, the DNA is TGTGCCCAAACACGACAGCCGTGGGGTCAATCACCCCTCCACTTT. Its protein product is CAQTRQPWGQSPLHF. The J gene is TRBJ1-6, the V gene TRBV28; D might be TRBD1 (5 bases). CDR3 length: 15 amino acids. Germline CDR1 and CDR2: MDHEN and SYDVKM. With 11 bases removed from V and 10 bases from J, the gap between germline ends came to 24 bases.